The 6 T cell receptor beta chains below all came from one sample that was sequenced in a study of metastatic and nonmetastatic thyroid tumors. Patients were all untreated before their thyroid surgery. TCRdb re-clonotyped the PCR reads via MiXCR. The data hold tens of thousands of clones, with around 20% observed a single time. Sequencing input: blood. These receptors were obtained from a female donor with papillary thyroid cancer or a benign thyroid nodule (not recorded which). Some clones in this sample may be carry-over from other donors' samples.

This clone was counted between two and nine times. The V and J genes are TRBV12-3 or TRBV12-4 and TRBJ1-5; a weak D match, TRBD1 (5 bases). V lost 6 bases to trimming and J lost 6 bases, with 21 bases between them. There are 16 residues in the CDR3. CDR3 amino acids: CASRTKQVAWGQPQHF. Written as DNA, the CDR3 is TGTGCCAGCAGAACCAAACAGGTCGCATGGGGTCAGCCCCAGCATTTT.

This clone was seen a few times. This chain links TRBV11-2 with TRBJ1-1, with no clear D. The germline V and J ends were trimmed by 1 base and 1 base, with 7 bases remaining between them. The CDR3 is 14 residues long. The germline CDR1 and CDR2 sequences are SGHAT and FQNNGV. The CDR3 DNA reads as TGTGCCAGCAGCTTAGTAAGCAGGAACACTGAAGCTTTCTTT. This codes for CASSLVSRNTEAFF.

This clone was counted many times. The chain's CDR3 is CASSQDKGARLAFF. The CDR3 DNA reads as TGCGCCAGCAGCCAAGACAAGGGGGCTCGTCTAGCTTTCTTT. The J gene is TRBJ1-1, the V gene TRBV4-3, with 7 bases that match TRBD1. The CDR3 runs to 14 residues. CDR1 is LGHNA, CDR2 YSLEER, per germline. J gave up 10 bases and V 0 bases, and 8 bases lay outside the gene matches.

This clone was counted ten times or more. The gene calls are TRBV9 and TRBJ2-7; D is uncertain. Per germline, CDR1 SGDLS and CDR2 YYNGEE. Trimming left V 0 bases short and J 3 bases short, with 7 bases between. The CDR3 spans 13 residues. The CDR3 bases are TGTGCCAGCAGCGTAGCTGCTGGCTACGAGCAGTACTTC. Translation: CASSVAAGYEQYF.

This clone was seen a handful of times. This chain joins TRBV19 and TRBJ1-1, with D perhaps TRBD1 (5 bases). V shed 4 bases and J shed 1 base, with 7 bases lying between them. This CDR3 is 13 amino acids long. Germline assignment: CDR1 LNHDA and CDR2 SQIVND (reference sequence). CDR3 sequence: CASSSDRNTEAFF. As DNA, the CDR3 is TGTGCCAGTAGTAGCGACAGGAACACTGAAGCTTTCTTT.

This clone was picked up many times. The chain links TRBV3-1 to TRBJ2-1, with 10 bases that match TRBD2. The length of the CDR3 is 20 residues. Germline V gene lookup returns CDR1 LGHDT and CDR2 YNNKEL (reference sequence). Trimming removed 4 bases from V and 4 bases from J; junction bases left unmatched: 19. CDR3: CASSPELGGISGGSYNEQFF. The CDR3 DNA reads TGTGCCAGCAGCCCCGAGTTAGGGGGGATTAGCGGGGGGTCTTACAATGAGCAGTTCTTC.